This T cell receptor (beta chain) was sequenced for a study of cytomegalovirus exposure and HLA in healthy donors. The study ran its PCR with 60 Vbeta and 13 Jbeta primers. The protocol was immunoSEQ multiplex PCR, while the TCRdb copy is restricted to in-frame clones and leaves out a portion. The table shows about 150,000 clones, with roughly three quarters occurring only once. This clone was recorded once. CDR1 is SGHRS, CDR2 YFSETQ, per germline. The CDR3 spans 14 residues. V shed 5 bases and J shed 2 bases, with 14 bases lying between them. Nominally healthy donors were sampled, though unrecorded immune exposures were likely.

The source is a middle-aged woman in good health and CMV-seropositive. The specimen was PBMCs. The rearrangement links TRBV5-1 to TRBJ2-7, with D perhaps matching TRBD2 (5 bases). CDR3 sequence: CASRRRTETYEQYF. The CDR3 DNA sequence: TGCGCCAGCAGGAGGAGGACGGAAACCTACGAGCAGTACTTC.